This TCR beta chain comes out of a study of T-cell reconstitution after alpha-beta-depleted transplantation in children. This sample's TCRbeta library carried unique molecular identifier barcodes. TCRdb reprocessed the PCR reads via MiXCR and lists one record per CDR3 protein. This table holds just under 550,000 distinct CDR3 sequences, approximately 16% found once. The CDR3 sequence is 13 residues long. Trimming removed 11 bases at V and 3 bases at J, with 16 bases between. Germline lookup yields CDR1 MNHEY and CDR2 SVGAGI. The TCR sequence derives from a human donor who donated a stem cell graft to a child with acute lymphoblastic leukemia. Sequenced here: PBMCs from the stem cell graft donor, sampled from the stem cell graft. The V and J genes are TRBV6-5 and TRBJ2-5; maybe TRBD2 (6 bases). The CDR3 DNA follows: TGTGCCGCGAGCCGGGACTTTGAAGAGACCCAGTACTTC. It translates to CAASRDFEETQYF.